The 20 T cell receptor beta chains presented below share a single source sample, sequenced in a study of blood T cells in healthy people across ages. Next came a second PCR, run for roughly 6 to 11 cycles, which used a sample-barcoded 5' primer along with a J-beta primer mix. One entry per CDR3 protein, called by TCRdb with MiXCR from the 5' RACE reads. The sample shows about 1,000,000 distinct CDR3 sequences, around 43% of them seen only once. Material for sequencing was blood. The receptors here all came from a woman in her fifties or sixties in good health.

The gene calls are TRBV7-6 and TRBJ2-3; possibly TRBD2 for D (5 bases). The CDR3 loop spans 15 amino acids. Germline lookup yields CDR1 SGHVS and CDR2 FNYEAQ. The V end lost 0 bases, the J end lost 1 base, and 8 bases lay between the germline ends. CDR3: CASSLADGGTDTQYF. The CDR3 DNA is TGTGCCAGCAGCTTAGCGGACGGGGGCACAGATACGCAGTATTTT.

To note about this clonotype: A clone one base away is much larger, so this may be a read error. The rearrangement uses TRBV30 and TRBJ1-5; D is uncertain. Germline CDR1 is GTSNPN and CDR2 is SVGIG (reference sequence). The CDR3 sequence is 13 residues long. The CDR3 coding sequence is TGTGCCTGGGGTGTGGGGTCCCGACAGCCCCAGCATTTT. Translation gives CAWGVGSRQPQHF.

The chain recombines TRBV6-1 with TRBJ2-1; D is perhaps TRBD2 (5 bases). V lost 4 bases to trimming and J lost 5 bases, with 15 bases between them. Germline V CDR1 and CDR2: MNHNS, SASEGT. The CDR3 covers 15 residues. CDR3 loop: CASSVEGLFNNEQFF. CDR3 in DNA: TGTGCCAGCAGTGTAGAGGGCCTCTTTAACAATGAGCAGTTCTTC.

This clonotype was observed a handful of times. V and J are TRBV2 and TRBJ1-4; D unclear. The germline V gene encodes CDR1 SNHLY and CDR2 FYNNEI. This CDR3 is built from 14 residues. The germline V and J ends were trimmed by 7 bases and 2 bases, with 11 bases remaining between them. As DNA, the CDR3 is TGTGCCAGCATGCGAGCTGATACTAATGAAAAACTGTTTTTT. Translation gives CASMRADTNEKLFF.

This chain connects TRBV6-1 to TRBJ2-7; 10 bases are a match to TRBD2. Per the germline V gene, CDR1 is MNHNS and CDR2 is SASEGT. The V segment lost 5 bases and the J segment 0 bases; nucleotides outside the gene matches: 7. This CDR3 has 16 amino acids. In DNA, the CDR3 is TGTGCCAGCAGTATCCGCCTAGCGGGGGACTCCTACGAGCAGTACTTC. This codes for CASSIRLAGDSYEQYF.

This chain links TRBV4-2 with TRBJ2-1, with D maybe TRBD2 (6 bases). This CDR3 is 20 amino acids long. Trimming shortened V by 0 bases and J by 0 bases, and 21 bases separated the two germline ends. From germline, CDR1 is LGHNA and CDR2 YNFKEQ. The DNA for the CDR3 is TGTGCCAGCAGCCAAGAATGGGGGAGGCCCGTCCGGAGCTCCTACAATGAGCAGTTCTTC. This translates into CASSQEWGRPVRSSYNEQFF.

This clonotype was observed many times. The V call is TRBV12-3 or TRBV12-4, the J call TRBJ1-4, with a tentative D call TRBD1 (6 bases). CDR3 length: 15 amino acids. The V and J ends lost 1 base and 8 bases respectively, with 14 bases between them. CDR3 residues: CASSLGTVPMEKLFF. The CDR3 DNA is TGTGCCAGCAGTTTAGGGACAGTGCCGATGGAAAAACTGTTTTTT.

Remarks on this clonotype: The junction and the germline gene differ at one end; a read error may be behind it. The chain joins TRBV10-3 to TRBJ2-3; D gene unclear. The CDR3 runs 13 residues. Looked up from germline, CDR1 is ENHRY and CDR2 is SYGVKD. In DNA, the CDR3 is TGTGCCATCGGTGAGGTCCGCACAGATACGCAGTATTTT. It yields the protein CAIGEVRTDTQYF.

This chain joins TRBV7-9 and TRBJ2-4; possible D gene TRBD2, 6 bases. The DNA end is a closer match to TRBJ2-7, so the J assignment may be wrong. Germline CDR1 and CDR2: SEHNR and FQNEAQ (reference sequence). The CDR3 contains 16 residues. Here the CDR3 reads CASSLQHGGQFYEQYF. The CDR3 coding sequence is TGTGCCAGCAGCTTACAGCACGGAGGGCAGTTCTACGAGCAGTACTTC.

With regard to this clonotype: A single base separates this from a much larger clone, so it may be a read error. The CDR3 here is CANSLDIYQEDTQYF. CDR3 nucleotides: TGTGCCAACAGCTTAGATATTTATCAGGAAGATACGCAGTATTTT. The rearrangement links TRBV11-1 to TRBJ2-3, with no clear D. This CDR3 has 15 residues. Germline-derived CDR1 and CDR2 are SGHAT and FQDESV (reference sequence).

This chain connects TRBV5-1 to TRBJ1-1, with 9 positions matching TRBD1. This CDR3 spans 12 amino acids. The V and J ends lost 3 bases and 8 bases, in that order; junction bases with no gene match: 2. CDR1 SGHRS and CDR2 YFSETQ come from the germline V gene. CDR3 DNA sequence: TGCGCCAGCAGCTGGGGACAGGGCGAAGCTTTCTTT. Its translation is CASSWGQGEAFF.

In this sample, this clonotype turned up once. This may come from a read error, since a much larger clone is one base off. The chain carries TRBV29-1 and TRBJ2-7; 10 bases fit TRBD2. Germline-derived CDR1 and CDR2 are SQVTM and ANQGSEA. The CDR3 has 14 residues. V lost 5 bases and J lost 2; bases outside the gene matches: 6. The CDR3 coding sequence is TGCAGCGTTAGGACTAGCGGCTTGACCTACGAGCAGTACTTC. Protein sequence: CSVRTSGLTYEQYF.

There are a few counts of this clonotype. The chain joins TRBV28 to TRBJ2-7; 10 bases fit TRBD2. The CDR3 covers 15 residues. The germline CDR1 and CDR2 sequences are MDHEN and SYDVKM. V lost 6 bases to trimming and J lost 1 base; unmatched junction nucleotides: 6. The CDR3 DNA sequence: TGTGCCAGCAGCAGAGGACTAGCGGCATCCTACGAGCAGTACTTC. Translation gives CASSRGLAASYEQYF.

The rearrangement uses TRBV20-1 and TRBJ2-5; D unresolved. V lost 5 bases and J 0 bases, leaving 13 bases between the germline ends. Germline lookup yields CDR1 DFQATT and CDR2 SNEGSKA (reference sequence). The CDR3 runs to 14 residues. This CDR3 reads CSALPLRYQETQYF. The CDR3 region has the DNA TGCAGTGCTCTTCCCCTGAGGTACCAAGAGACCCAGTACTTC.

This clonotype was seen at least ten times. The V call is TRBV6-2 or TRBV6-3, the J call TRBJ2-6; 9 bases agree with TRBD1. J lost 2 bases, V lost 7 bases, and 9 bases had no gene match. Germline CDR1 reads MNHEY; CDR2 reads SVGEGT. This CDR3 comprises 17 residues. DNA of the CDR3: TGTGCCAGCATCGATCCGGACAGGGGCCCTGGGGCCAACGTCCTGACTTTC. Translated, it gives CASIDPDRGPGANVLTF.

V usage is TRBV4-2 and J usage is TRBJ1-1; D call uncertain. This CDR3 has 15 residues. The germline gives CDR1 LGHNA, CDR2 YNFKEQ. V lost 0 bases, J lost 2 bases, and 10 bases lay in between. The CDR3 loop is CASSQDNRLNTEAFF. For the CDR3, the DNA is TGTGCCAGCAGCCAAGATAACAGACTAAACACTGAAGCTTTCTTT.

The CDR3 bases are TGTGCCACCAGTGATCCCCAGGGCCGAGTCCAGTACTTC. Translating it yields CATSDPQGRVQYF. V and J are TRBV24-1 and TRBJ2-7; D is possibly TRBD1 (5 bases). The length of the CDR3 is 13 residues. Deletions cut 3 bases from V and 10 bases from J, with 15 bases between. The germline V gene encodes CDR1 KGHDR and CDR2 SFDVKD.

The chain employs TRBV20-1 and TRBJ1-4; D perhaps matches TRBD1 (6 bases). Trimming left V 5 bases short and J 7 bases short, with 17 bases between. CDR1 DFQATT and CDR2 SNEGSKA come from the germline V gene (reference sequence). This CDR3 spans 14 amino acids. The DNA for the CDR3 is TGCAGTGCTCGTGAAACAGGGTTGTCTGAAAAACTGTTTTTT. Encoded protein: CSARETGLSEKLFF.

This clonotype was seen repeatedly, ten times or more. The V and J genes are TRBV2 and TRBJ2-7; D possibly corresponds to TRBD2 (5 bases). CDR1 is SNHLY, CDR2 FYNNEI, per germline. The CDR3 extends over 14 amino acids. V was trimmed by 6 bases and J by 6 bases, leaving 18 bases between them. The CDR3, as DNA: TGTGCCAGCAGAGTTATCGGAGGCTCCAGCGAGCAGTACTTC. This codes for CASRVIGGSSEQYF.

The chain joins TRBV27 to TRBJ1-4; maybe TRBD1 (6 bases). There are 14 residues in the CDR3. Trimming stripped 6 bases from V and 6 bases from J, with 14 bases between. Looked up from germline, CDR1 is MNHEY and CDR2 is SMNVEV (reference sequence). In nucleotides, the CDR3 is TGTGCCAGCAGGCCCTGGGGGCAGTATGAAAAACTGTTTTTT. Translation: CASRPWGQYEKLFF.